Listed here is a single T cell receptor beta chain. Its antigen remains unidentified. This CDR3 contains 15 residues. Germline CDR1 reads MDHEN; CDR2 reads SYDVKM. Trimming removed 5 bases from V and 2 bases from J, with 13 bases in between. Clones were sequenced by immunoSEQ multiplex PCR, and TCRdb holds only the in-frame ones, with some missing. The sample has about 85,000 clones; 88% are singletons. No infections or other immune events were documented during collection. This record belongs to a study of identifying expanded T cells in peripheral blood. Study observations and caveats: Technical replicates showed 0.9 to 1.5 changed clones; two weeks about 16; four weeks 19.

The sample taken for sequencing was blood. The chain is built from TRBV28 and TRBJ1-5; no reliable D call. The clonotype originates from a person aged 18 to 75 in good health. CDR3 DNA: TGTGCCAGCAGTCTCCCAACCTTGGGCAATCAGCCCCAGCATTTT. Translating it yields CASSLPTLGNQPQHF.